Below, 10 T cell receptor beta chains from the same sample are listed, as sequenced in a study of T cell responses to AZD1222 COVID-19 vaccine (dated by TCRdb to the early 2020s). The time point tag for this specimen amounts to: baseline before first vaccination. Preparation of the library involved the immunoSEQ multiplex PCR assay. Here the immuneACCESS table is served through TCRdb, limited to in-frame sequences with V and J called. Missing clones are a known gap in these copies; in checked studies unresolved V genes cover under half, and the rest lacks a known reason. The sample table lists 90,000 to 150,000 clones, more than 75% of them with a count of one. 7.7% of the sample is in the top ten clones. Sequencing used peripheral blood, obtained on day 0 of AZD1222 vaccination. The origin of the receptors is an adult in good health.

This chain joins TRBV12-5 and TRBJ2-3; 9 bases match TRBD1. J gave up 4 bases and V 4 bases, and 6 bases lay outside the gene matches. Germline CDR1 LGHNT, CDR2 FRNRAP. This CDR3 is built from 15 residues. The CDR3 DNA is TGTGCTAGTGGTTCGGGACAGGGTGACTCAGATACGCAGTATTTT. Translating it yields CASGSGQGDSDTQYF.

V and J are TRBV27 and TRBJ2-7, with D possibly TRBD1 on 6 matching bases. CDR1 MNHEY and CDR2 SMNVEV come from the germline V gene (reference sequence). V was trimmed by 5 bases and J by 0 bases, leaving 17 bases between them. The CDR3 contains 16 residues. For the CDR3, the DNA is TGTGCCAGCAGTCACCGCGGTGGGGGCTCCTCCTACGAGCAGTACTTC. It codes for CASSHRGGGSSYEQYF.

V gene TRBV6-1 combines with J gene TRBJ2-2; perhaps TRBD2 as D (6 bases). CDR1 and CDR2 (germline): MNHNS, SASEGT. The V end was cut by 0 bases, the J end by 4 bases, with 18 bases between. This CDR3 spans 18 amino acids. CDR3 nucleotides: TGTGCCAGCAGTGAAGCCGCCAGACTAGTAACCGGCACCGGGGAGCTGTTTTTT. It encodes CASSEAARLVTGTGELFF.

CDR3 sequence: CASSPGSVYGYTF. The CDR3 region has the DNA TGTGCCAGCAGTCCGGGATCAGTCTATGGCTACACCTTC. J is TRBJ1-2 and V is TRBV28; the D is unclear. The CDR3 runs 13 residues. V gave up 5 bases and J gave up 4 bases, with 11 bases separating them. Germline values: CDR1 MDHEN, CDR2 SYDVKM.

V and J are TRBV5-1 and TRBJ2-7; D not certain. Germline V CDR1 and CDR2: SGHRS, YFSETQ. V was clipped by 4 bases and J by 1 base, with 12 bases between them. This CDR3 has 14 amino acids. In DNA, the CDR3 is TGCGCCAGCAGCCCGCTCGCCGGTTCCTACGAGCAGTACTTC. Translation: CASSPLAGSYEQYF.

The V call is TRBV5-1, the J call TRBJ1-2, with D possibly matching TRBD1 (6 bases). The CDR3 spans 15 residues. V was clipped by 4 bases and J by 8 bases, with 21 bases between them. Germline V gene data show CDR1 as SGHRS and CDR2 as YFSETQ. CDR3 nucleotides: TGCGCCAGCAGCCCCTCGGGGGACACCGAAAAGGGCTACACCTTC. It yields the protein CASSPSGDTEKGYTF. Drawing the rest from reference TRBV5-1 and TRBJ1-2, the complete variable domain is KAGVTQTPRYLIKTRGQQVTLSCSPISGHRSVSWYQQTPGQGLQFLFEYFSETQRNKGNFPGRFSGRQFSNSRSEMNVSTLELGDSALYLCASSPSGDTEKGYTFGSGTRLTVV.

The chain uses TRBV19 and TRBJ1-2; weak D call: TRBD1 (5 bases). Between the trimmed V and J ends, which lost 3 bases and 5 bases, there was a span of 16 bases. The CDR3 has 15 residues. Germline V gives CDR1 LNHDA, CDR2 SQIVND (reference sequence). The CDR3 spells CASSIPGSWGYGYTF. DNA of the CDR3: TGTGCCAGTAGTATTCCCGGGTCCTGGGGGTATGGCTACACCTTC.

The chain uses TRBV5-8 and TRBJ1-2, with 8 positions matching TRBD1. Unmatched junction bases numbered 9, after V lost 4 bases and J lost 1 base. The germline gives CDR1 SGHTS, CDR2 YDEGEE. CDR3 length: 16 amino acids. The chain's CDR3 is CASSRSPGQVNYGYTF. DNA of the CDR3: TGTGCCAGCAGCCGCTCTCCGGGACAGGTTAACTATGGCTACACCTTC.

This clone was observed a handful of times. The CDR3 here is CASSPGQETQYF. CDR3 DNA sequence: TGTGCCAGCAGCCCCGGCCAAGAGACCCAGTACTTC. The chain has TRBV27 and TRBJ2-5, with D hard to call. V lost 6 bases and J 1 base, leaving 6 bases between the germline ends. Germline V gene data show CDR1 as MNHEY and CDR2 as SMNVEV (reference sequence). The CDR3 contains 12 residues.

In this sample, this clone turned up once. The rearrangement uses TRBV28 and TRBJ1-4, with D perhaps matching TRBD1 (6 bases). Looked up from germline, CDR1 is MDHEN and CDR2 is SYDVKM. V shed 4 bases and J shed 8 bases, with 17 bases lying between them. There are 15 residues in the CDR3. The DNA of the CDR3 is TGTGCCAGCAGTTCAGGGGCGACAGGAGGGGAAAAACTGTTTTTT. Its protein is CASSSGATGGEKLFF.